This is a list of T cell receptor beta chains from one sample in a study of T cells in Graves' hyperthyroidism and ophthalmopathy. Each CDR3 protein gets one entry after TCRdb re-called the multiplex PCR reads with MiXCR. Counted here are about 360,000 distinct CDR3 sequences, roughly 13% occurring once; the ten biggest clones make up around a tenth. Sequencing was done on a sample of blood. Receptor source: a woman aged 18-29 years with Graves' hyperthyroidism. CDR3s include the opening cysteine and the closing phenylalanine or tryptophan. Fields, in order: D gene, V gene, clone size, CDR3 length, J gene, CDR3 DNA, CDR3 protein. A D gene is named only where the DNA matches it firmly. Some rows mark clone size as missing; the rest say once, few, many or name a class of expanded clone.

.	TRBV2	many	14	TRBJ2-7	TGTGCCAGCAGTGAAGACGGGACAACCTACGAGCAGTACTTC	CASSEDGTTYEQYF
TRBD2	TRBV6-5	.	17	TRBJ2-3	TGTGCCAGCAGTTACTCAGCTAGCGGGGGGGCCTTGGGTACGCAGTATTTT	CASSYSASGGALGTQYF
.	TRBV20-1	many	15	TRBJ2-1	TGCAGTGCTAGAGATATCGCGGAACCGCGGAATGAGCAGTTCTTC	CSARDIAEPRNEQFF
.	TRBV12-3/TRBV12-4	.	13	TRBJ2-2	TGTGCGGGGAGGCAGGGGGTGTCCGGGGAGCTGTTTTTT	CAGRQGVSGELFF
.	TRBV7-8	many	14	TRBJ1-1	TGTGCCAGCAGCTTGCACCCCATGAACACTGAAGCTTTCTTT	CASSLHPMNTEAFF
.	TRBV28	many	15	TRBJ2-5	TGTGCCAGCGTAGGCGGTTTTCGAACTCAAGAGACCCAGTACTTC	CASVGGFRTQETQYF
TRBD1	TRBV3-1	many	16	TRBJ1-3	TGTGCCAGCAGCGAACAGGGGGTATCTTCTGGAAACACCATATATTTT	CASSEQGVSSGNTIYF
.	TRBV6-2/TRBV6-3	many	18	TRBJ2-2	TGTGCCAGCAGTTATCGAGCCGGCGGGGTCGAAAACACCGGGGAGCTGTTTTTT	CASSYRAGGVENTGELFF
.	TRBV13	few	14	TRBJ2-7	TGTGCCAGCAGCTTAAGACAGAGCTCCTACGAGCAGTACTTC	CASSLRQSSYEQYF
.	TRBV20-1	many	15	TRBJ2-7	TGCAGTGCGGGGGTTGGCCAGCGTTTAAACTACGAGCAGTACTTC	CSAGVGQRLNYEQYF
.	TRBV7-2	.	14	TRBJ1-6	TGTGCCAGCAGCTTAGGAGAGGGGGGATCACCCCTCCACTTT	CASSLGEGGSPLHF
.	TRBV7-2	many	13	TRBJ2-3	TGTGCCAGCAGCTCCCACGGGACTGGTACGCAGTATTTT	CASSSHGTGTQYF
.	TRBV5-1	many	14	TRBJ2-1	TGCGCCAGCAGCTTGGAAGGAGGGCGCAATGAGCAGTTCTTC	CASSLEGGRNEQFF
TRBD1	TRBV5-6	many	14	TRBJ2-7	TGTGCCAGCAGCTTGGGACAGGGGAGGCCCGAGCAGTACTTC	CASSLGQGRPEQYF
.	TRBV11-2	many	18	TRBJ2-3	TGTGCCAGCAGCTCAGGGACGGCCGAGAGCTGGTTCGCAGATACGCAGTATTTT	CASSSGTAESWFADTQYF
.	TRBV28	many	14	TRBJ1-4	TGTGCCAGCAGTCCACATGAGACCAATGAAAAACTGTTTTTT	CASSPHETNEKLFF
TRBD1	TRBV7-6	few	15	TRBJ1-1	TGTGCCAGCAGCTCAGGGGACAGGGGGAACACTGAAGCTTTCTTT	CASSSGDRGNTEAFF
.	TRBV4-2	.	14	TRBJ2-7	TGTGCCAGCAGCCAATCTGGTATTATGGGAGAGCAGTACTTC	CASSQSGIMGEQYF
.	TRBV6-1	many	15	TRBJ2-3	TGTGCCACCCTACATCGCATAACTAGCACAGATACGCAGTATTTT	CATLHRITSTDTQYF
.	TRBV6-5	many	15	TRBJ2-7	TGTGCCAGCAGTTACTCGGACGTCGGTTCCTACGAGCAGTACTTC	CASSYSDVGSYEQYF
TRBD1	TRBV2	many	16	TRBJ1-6	TGTGCCAGCAGCGAACAGGGGTTAATAGTTTATTCACCCCTCCACTTT	CASSEQGLIVYSPLHF
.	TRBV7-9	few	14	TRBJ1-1	TGTGCCAGCAGCCAGCTCCCGGGGGACACTGAAGCTTTCTTT	CASSQLPGDTEAFF
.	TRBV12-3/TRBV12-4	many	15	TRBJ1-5	TGTGCCAGCACCCCCTCCGAGGTTAGCAATCAGCCCCAGCATTTT	CASTPSEVSNQPQHF
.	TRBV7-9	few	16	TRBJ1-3	TGTGCCAGCAGCTTAGAACGGTGGCTCTCTGGAAACACCATATATTTT	CASSLERWLSGNTIYF
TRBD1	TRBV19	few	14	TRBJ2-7	TGTGCCAGTACCTCCCGGGACAGGCCTTACGAGCAGTACTTC	CASTSRDRPYEQYF
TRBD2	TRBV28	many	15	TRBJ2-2	TGTGCCAGCAGGTTAGGACTAGTCGGCACCGGGGAGCTGTTTTTT	CASRLGLVGTGELFF
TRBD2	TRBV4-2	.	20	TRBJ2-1	TGTGCCAGCAGCCAAGAATCGGGATTAGCGGGGGGGCGCGGCTACAATGAGCAGTTCTTC	CASSQESGLAGGRGYNEQFF
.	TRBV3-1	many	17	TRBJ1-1	TGTGCCAGCAGCCAAGATGGGGCAGTGAGGGTGATCTCTGAAGCTTTCTTT	CASSQDGAVRVISEAFF
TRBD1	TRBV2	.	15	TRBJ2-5	TGTGCCAGCAGTCATGGACAGGGAATTCAAGAGACCCGGTACTTC	CASSHGQGIQETRYF
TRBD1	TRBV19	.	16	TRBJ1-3	TGTGCCAGTAGTGACAGGGGCGCCCACTCTGGAAACACCATATATTTT	CASSDRGAHSGNTIYF
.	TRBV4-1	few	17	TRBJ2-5	TGCGCCAGCAGCCACAACCCAAGGAGACAGGCCCAAGAGACCCAGTACTTC	CASSHNPRRQAQETQYF
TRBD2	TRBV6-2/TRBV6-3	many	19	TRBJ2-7	TGTGCCAGCAGTTACTTCACCCCTACCACCAGCGGGAGGCCGGGCGAGCAGTACTTC	CASSYFTPTTSGRPGEQYF
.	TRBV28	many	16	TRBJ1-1	TGTGCCAGCAGTTTATATCCGGACAGCCTGCACACTGAAGCTTTCTTT	CASSLYPDSLHTEAFF
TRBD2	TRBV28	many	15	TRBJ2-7	TGTGCCAGCAGGCCAGCGGGGATGAGTTTCAACGAGCAGTACTTC	CASRPAGMSFNEQYF